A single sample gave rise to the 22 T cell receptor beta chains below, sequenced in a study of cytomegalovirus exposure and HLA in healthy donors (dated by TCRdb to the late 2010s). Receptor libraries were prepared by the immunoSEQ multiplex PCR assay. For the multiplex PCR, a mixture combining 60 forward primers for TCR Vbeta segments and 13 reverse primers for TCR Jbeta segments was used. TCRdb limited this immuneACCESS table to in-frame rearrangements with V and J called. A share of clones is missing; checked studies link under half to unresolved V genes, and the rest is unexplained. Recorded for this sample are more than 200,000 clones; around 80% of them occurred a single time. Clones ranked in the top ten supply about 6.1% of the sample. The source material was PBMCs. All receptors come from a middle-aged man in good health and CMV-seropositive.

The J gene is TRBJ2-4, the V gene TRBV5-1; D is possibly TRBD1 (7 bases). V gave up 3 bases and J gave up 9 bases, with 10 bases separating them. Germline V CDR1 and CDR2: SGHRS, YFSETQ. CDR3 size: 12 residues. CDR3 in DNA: TGCGCCAGCAGCTGGCAGGGGGGCATTCAGTACTTC. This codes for CASSWQGGIQYF.

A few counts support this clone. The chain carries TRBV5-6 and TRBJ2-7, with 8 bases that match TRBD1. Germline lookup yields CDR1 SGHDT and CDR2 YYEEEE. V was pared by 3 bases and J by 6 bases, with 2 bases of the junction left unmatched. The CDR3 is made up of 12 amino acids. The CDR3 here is CASSSDRGEQYF. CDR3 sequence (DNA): TGTGCCAGCAGCTCCGACAGGGGCGAGCAGTACTTC.

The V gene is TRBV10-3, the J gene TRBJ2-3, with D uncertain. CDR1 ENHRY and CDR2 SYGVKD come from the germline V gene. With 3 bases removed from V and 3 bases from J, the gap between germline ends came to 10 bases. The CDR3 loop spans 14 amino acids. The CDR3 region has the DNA TGTGCCATCAGTGACTCTGTGAGGACAGATACGCAGTATTTT. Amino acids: CAISDSVRTDTQYF.

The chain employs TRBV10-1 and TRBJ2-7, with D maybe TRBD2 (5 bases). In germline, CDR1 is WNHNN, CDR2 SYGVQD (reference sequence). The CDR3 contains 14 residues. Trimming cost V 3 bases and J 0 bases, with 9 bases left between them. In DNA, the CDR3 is TGCGCCAGCAGTGAATCGGGAAGCTCCTACGAGCAGTACTTC. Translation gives CASSESGSSYEQYF.

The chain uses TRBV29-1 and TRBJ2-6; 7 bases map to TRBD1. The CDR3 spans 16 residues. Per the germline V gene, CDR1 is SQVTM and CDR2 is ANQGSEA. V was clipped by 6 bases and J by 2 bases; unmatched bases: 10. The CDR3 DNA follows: TGCAGCGTCGAGGGTCAGGGGGTCCCTGGGGCCAACGTCCTGACTTTC. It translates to CSVEGQGVPGANVLTF.

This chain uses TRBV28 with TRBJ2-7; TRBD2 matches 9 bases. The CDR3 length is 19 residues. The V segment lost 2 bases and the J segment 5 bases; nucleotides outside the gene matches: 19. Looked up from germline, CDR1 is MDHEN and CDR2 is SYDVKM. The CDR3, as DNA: TGTGCCAGCAGTTTAGCCGGTAAGGGCGGGAGGGCCAAAAAAGACGAGCAGTACGTC. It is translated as CASSLAGKGGRAKKDEQYV.

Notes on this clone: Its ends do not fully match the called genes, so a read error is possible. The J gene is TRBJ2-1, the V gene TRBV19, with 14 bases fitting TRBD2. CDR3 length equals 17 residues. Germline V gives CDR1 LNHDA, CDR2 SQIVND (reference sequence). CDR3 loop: CASKGTSGSNGDNGQFF. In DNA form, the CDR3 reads TGTGCCAGTAAAGGGACTAGCGGGAGTAACGGGGACAATGGGCAGTTCTTC.

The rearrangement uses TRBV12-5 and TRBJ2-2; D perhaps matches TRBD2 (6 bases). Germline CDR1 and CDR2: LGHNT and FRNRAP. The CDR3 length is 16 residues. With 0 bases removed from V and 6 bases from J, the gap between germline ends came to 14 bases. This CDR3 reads CASGLVGRGNAGELFF. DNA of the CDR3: TGTGCTAGTGGTTTGGTAGGGCGGGGCAACGCCGGGGAGCTGTTTTTT.

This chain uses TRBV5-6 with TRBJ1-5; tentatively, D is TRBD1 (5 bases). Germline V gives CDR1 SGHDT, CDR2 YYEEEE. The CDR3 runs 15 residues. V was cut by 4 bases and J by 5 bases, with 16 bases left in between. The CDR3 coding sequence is TGTGCCAGCAGCCTCCGTGGGGCGCGCTATCAGCCCCAGCATTTT. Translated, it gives CASSLRGARYQPQHF. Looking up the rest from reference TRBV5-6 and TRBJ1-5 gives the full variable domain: DAGVTQSPTHLIKTRGQQVTLRCSPKSGHDTVSWYQQALGQGPQFIFQYYEEEERQRGNFPDRFSGHQFPNYSSELNVNALLLGDSALYLCASSLRGARYQPQHFGDGTRLSIL.

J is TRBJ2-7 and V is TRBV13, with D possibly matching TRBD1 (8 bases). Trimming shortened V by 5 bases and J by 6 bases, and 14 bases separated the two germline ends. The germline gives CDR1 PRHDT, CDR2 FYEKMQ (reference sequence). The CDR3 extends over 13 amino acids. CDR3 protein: CASSLTGEGEQYV. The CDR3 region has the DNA TGTGCCAGCAGCCTGACAGGGGAGGGCGAGCAGTACGTC.

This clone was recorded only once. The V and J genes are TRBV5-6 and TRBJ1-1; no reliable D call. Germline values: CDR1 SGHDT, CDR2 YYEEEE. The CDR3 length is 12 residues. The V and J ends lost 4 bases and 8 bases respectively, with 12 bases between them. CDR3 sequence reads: CASSPGLGEAFF. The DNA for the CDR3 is TGTGCCAGCAGCCCTGGACTGGGAGAAGCTTTCTTT.

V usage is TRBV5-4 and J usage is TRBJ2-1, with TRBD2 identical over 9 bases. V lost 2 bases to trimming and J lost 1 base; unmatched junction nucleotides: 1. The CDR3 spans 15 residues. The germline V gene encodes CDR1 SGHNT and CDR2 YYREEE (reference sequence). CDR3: CASSFSGSSYNEQFF. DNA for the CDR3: TGTGCCAGCAGCTTTAGCGGGAGTTCCTACAATGAGCAGTTCTTC.

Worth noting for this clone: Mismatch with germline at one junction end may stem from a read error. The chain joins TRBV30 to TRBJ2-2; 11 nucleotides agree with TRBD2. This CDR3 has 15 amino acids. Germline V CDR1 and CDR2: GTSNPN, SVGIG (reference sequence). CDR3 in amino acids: CARRLAGPNTGELFF. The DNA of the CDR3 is TGTGCCCGGAGACTAGCGGGACCTAACACCGGGGAGCTGTTTTTT.

The CDR3 region has the DNA TGTGCCAGTAGTATACTAGCGGGAGGGCATGAGCAGTTCTTC. Protein product: CASSILAGGHEQFF. The chain is built from TRBV19 and TRBJ2-1; 12 nucleotides line up with TRBD2. Germline assignment: CDR1 LNHDA and CDR2 SQIVND (reference sequence). After removal of 2 bases from V and 8 bases from J, the junction contained 1 base not matched to a gene. CDR3 length: 14 amino acids.

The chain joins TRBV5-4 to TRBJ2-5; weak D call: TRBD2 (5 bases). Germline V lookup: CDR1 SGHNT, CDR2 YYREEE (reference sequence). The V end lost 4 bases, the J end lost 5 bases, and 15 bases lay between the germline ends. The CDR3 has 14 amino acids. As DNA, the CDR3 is TGTGCCAGCAGCGGCGGCCGGGGTGGGGAGACCCAGTACTTC. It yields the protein CASSGGRGGETQYF.

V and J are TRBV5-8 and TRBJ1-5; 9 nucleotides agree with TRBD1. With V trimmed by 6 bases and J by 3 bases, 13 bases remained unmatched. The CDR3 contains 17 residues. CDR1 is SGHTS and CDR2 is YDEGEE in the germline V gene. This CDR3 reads CASIRLTGTGNNQPQHF. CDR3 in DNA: TGTGCCAGCATCAGACTTACCGGGACAGGGAACAATCAGCCCCAGCATTTT.

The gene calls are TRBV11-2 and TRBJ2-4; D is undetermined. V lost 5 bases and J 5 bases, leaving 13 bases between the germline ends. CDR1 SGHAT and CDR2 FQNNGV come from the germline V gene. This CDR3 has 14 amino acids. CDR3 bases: TGTGCCAGCAGCCCTAGACGCCGAGAAAACATTCAGTACTTC. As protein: CASSPRRRENIQYF.

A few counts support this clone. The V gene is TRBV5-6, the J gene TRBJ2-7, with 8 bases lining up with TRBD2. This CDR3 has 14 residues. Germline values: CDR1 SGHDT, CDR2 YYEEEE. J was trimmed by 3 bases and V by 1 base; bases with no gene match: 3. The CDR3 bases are TGTGCCAGCAGCTTGACTAGCGGATACTACGAGCAGTACTTC. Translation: CASSLTSGYYEQYF.

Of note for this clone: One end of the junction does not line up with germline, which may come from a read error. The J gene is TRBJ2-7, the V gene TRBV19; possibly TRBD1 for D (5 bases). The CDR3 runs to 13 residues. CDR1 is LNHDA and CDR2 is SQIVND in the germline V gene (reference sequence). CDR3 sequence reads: CASSIRVSSEQYF. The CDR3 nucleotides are TGTGCCAGTAGTATCAGGGTGTCCTCCGAGCAGTACTTC.

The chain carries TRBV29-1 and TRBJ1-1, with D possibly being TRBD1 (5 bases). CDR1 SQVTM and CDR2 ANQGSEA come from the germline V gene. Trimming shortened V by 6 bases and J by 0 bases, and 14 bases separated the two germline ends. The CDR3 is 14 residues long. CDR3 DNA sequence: TGCAGCGTAGTCAAGGGAGGGGTGAACACTGAAGCTTTCTTT. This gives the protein CSVVKGGVNTEAFF.

Written as DNA, the CDR3 is TGTGCCAGCAGTGGCGAGATAGCGGGAGGGGTCGGGGAGCTGTTTTTT. It is translated as CASSGEIAGGVGELFF. J is TRBJ2-2 and V is TRBV6-1; the match to TRBD2 covers 11 bases. Trimming cost V 4 bases and J 7 bases; bases outside gene matches: 8. This CDR3 contains 16 residues. Germline V gene sequence: CDR1 MNHNS, CDR2 SASEGT.

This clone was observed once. DNA of the CDR3: TGCGCCAGCAGGATCAGGGGGCGTATGCGGGCGCAGTACTTC. Its translation is CASRIRGRMRAQYF. This chain joins TRBV23-1 and TRBJ2-7, with 8 bases lining up with TRBD1. TRBV23-1 is designated an ORF whose function remains uncertain. The CDR3 length is 14 residues. The V segment lost 6 bases and the J segment 9 bases; nucleotides outside the gene matches: 13.